The 30 T cell receptor beta chains presented below share a single source sample, sequenced in a study of T-cell reconstitution after alpha-beta-depleted transplantation in children. Using unique molecular identifiers, the investigators prepared the TCRbeta library. Each CDR3 protein gets one entry after TCRdb re-called the PCR reads with MiXCR. The table has approximately 400,000 distinct CDR3 sequences, roughly 11% seen once; the top ten hold approximately 5%. The sample consisted of PBMCs from the stem cell graft donor, taken from the stem cell graft. Every receptor here comes from a human donor who donated a stem cell graft to a child with acute myeloid leukemia.

This clonotype has only a few counts. This chain links TRBV5-6 with TRBJ2-7; no reliable D call. The CDR3 runs 14 residues. CDR1 is SGHDT, CDR2 YYEEEE, per germline. V was clipped by 2 bases and J by 0 bases, with 9 bases between them. The CDR3 reads CASSFFWGSYEQYV. CDR3 nucleotide sequence: TGTGCCAGCAGCTTTTTCTGGGGCTCCTACGAGCAGTACGTC.

The chain links TRBV5-1 to TRBJ2-1; weak D call: TRBD1 (5 bases). The CDR3 is made up of 14 amino acids. Looked up from germline, CDR1 is SGHRS and CDR2 is YFSETQ. The V gene lost 5 bases and the J gene lost 2 bases, with 11 bases spanning the gap. CDR3 in DNA: TGCGCCAGCAGAGCAACGGACACCTACAATGAGCAGTTCTTC. Translating it yields CASRATDTYNEQFF.

This clonotype appeared a few times. V usage is TRBV4-3 and J usage is TRBJ2-6; D is unclear. The CDR3 contains 15 residues. Germline V gene sequence: CDR1 LGHNA, CDR2 YSLEER. The V end was cut by 1 base, the J end by 0 bases, with 4 bases between. CDR3 loop: CASSQASSGANVLTF. CDR3 nucleotides: TGCGCCAGCAGCCAAGCATCCTCTGGGGCCAACGTCCTGACTTTC.

There are a few counts of this clonotype. This chain joins TRBV7-2 and TRBJ2-3, with a weak D call TRBD2 (6 bases). The CDR3 is 15 amino acids. Germline V lookup: CDR1 SGHTA, CDR2 FQGNSA. The ends were cut back, 3 bases at V and 3 bases at J, with 13 bases in the middle. The CDR3 bases are TGTGCCAGCAGCTTGACTAGAATTAGTACAGATACGCAGTATTTT. Translation: CASSLTRISTDTQYF.

In DNA form, the CDR3 reads TGTGCCAGCAGCTTCTTGACTAGCGGGGGGGCCGGGGCCCAGTACTTC. It specifies CASSFLTSGGAGAQYF. The chain carries TRBV7-2 and TRBJ2-5; 14 bases fit TRBD2. The CDR3 has 16 residues. Germline-derived CDR1 and CDR2 are SGHTA and FQGNSA. The J segment lost 9 bases and the V segment lost 3 bases, leaving 9 bases of the junction unmatched.

The genes are TRBV6-1 and TRBJ2-2; 7 nucleotides agree with TRBD1. The V segment lost 7 bases and the J segment 0 bases; nucleotides outside the gene matches: 8. The germline V gene has CDR1 MNHNS and CDR2 SASEGT. The CDR3 covers 16 residues. Here the CDR3 DNA reads TGTGCCAGCACGACAGGGCCTAATCCGAACACCGGGGAGCTGTTTTTT. Translation gives CASTTGPNPNTGELFF.

This clonotype was seen many times. The V gene is TRBV20-1, the J gene TRBJ2-6, with D maybe TRBD2 (5 bases). CDR1 is DFQATT, CDR2 SNEGSKA, per germline (reference sequence). The ends were cut back, 2 bases at V and 2 bases at J, with 7 bases in the middle. The CDR3 loop spans 14 amino acids. The CDR3 sequence is CSARSGAGANVLTF. The CDR3 DNA sequence: TGCAGTGCTAGATCCGGGGCTGGGGCCAACGTCCTGACTTTC.

The chain is built from TRBV20-1 and TRBJ2-5; 7 nucleotides agree with TRBD1. Germline-derived CDR1 and CDR2 are DFQATT and SNEGSKA (reference sequence). Losses at the gene ends were 5 bases for V and 4 bases for J; bases not matched to a gene: 10. The CDR3 totals 14 residues. Here the CDR3 DNA reads TGCAGTGCTGCTGAGGGGGCGCGTCGAGAGACCCAGTACTTC. It is translated as CSAAEGARRETQYF.

This clonotype showed up just a few times. The V gene is TRBV11-2, the J gene TRBJ1-4; 9 bases are a match to TRBD1. The germline V gene has CDR1 SGHAT and CDR2 FQNNGV. The ends lost 5 bases at V and 7 bases at J; junction bases unmatched: 11. This CDR3 comprises 16 residues. CDR3 DNA: TGTGCCAGCAGCCCAAGGGGGACAGGGATGGCTGAAAAACTGTTTTTT. Protein sequence: CASSPRGTGMAEKLFF. The full variable domain, in which reference TRBV11-2 and TRBJ1-4 provide the parts outside the CDR3, is EAGVAQSPRYKIIEKRQSVAFWCNPISGHATLYWYQQILGQGPKLLIQFQNNGVVDDSQLPKDRFSAERLKGVDSTLKIQPAKLEDSAVYLCASSPRGTGMAEKLFFGSGTQLSVL.

This chain links TRBV5-1 with TRBJ2-2; D ambiguous. V was pared by 0 bases and J by 4 bases, with 4 bases between. The CDR3 has 13 residues. Germline V gene data show CDR1 as SGHRS and CDR2 as YFSETQ. DNA of the CDR3: TGCGCCAGCAGCTTGGAAATCACCGGGGAGCTGTTTTTT. Translated: CASSLEITGELFF. Based on the CDR3 plus reference TRBV5-1 and TRBJ2-2, the full variable domain is KAGVTQTPRYLIKTRGQQVTLSCSPISGHRSVSWYQQTPGQGLQFLFEYFSETQRNKGNFPGRFSGRQFSNSRSEMNVSTLELGDSALYLCASSLEITGELFFGEGSRLTVL.

This clonotype has a handful of counts. This chain joins TRBV10-3 and TRBJ2-3; 10 bases are shared with TRBD2. The junction had 3 bases not matched to a gene; V was cut back by 8 bases and J by 1 base. CDR1 is ENHRY, CDR2 SYGVKD, per germline. CDR3 size: 14 residues. The CDR3 DNA sequence: TGTGCCATCGGCCTAGCGGGGGGCACAGATACGCAGTATTTT. Its translation: CAIGLAGGTDTQYF.

V usage is TRBV5-1 and J usage is TRBJ2-3, with D tentatively TRBD1 or TRBD2 (5 bases each). The CDR3 consists of 17 residues. Per the germline V gene, CDR1 is SGHRS and CDR2 is YFSETQ. Between the trimmed V and J ends, which lost 2 bases and 6 bases, there was a span of 22 bases. The CDR3 DNA sequence: TGCGCCAGCAGCTTCTCACCAACCGGGACGAACGGGGATACGCAGTATTTT. Translation: CASSFSPTGTNGDTQYF. The full variable domain, rest sourced from reference TRBV5-1 and TRBJ2-3, is KAGVTQTPRYLIKTRGQQVTLSCSPISGHRSVSWYQQTPGQGLQFLFEYFSETQRNKGNFPGRFSGRQFSNSRSEMNVSTLELGDSALYLCASSFSPTGTNGDTQYFGPGTRLTVL.

Details on this clonotype: A much larger clone lies a single base off, so this may be a read error. The V gene is TRBV3-1, the J gene TRBJ2-2; D uncertain. Per the germline V gene, CDR1 is LGHDT and CDR2 is YNNKEL (reference sequence). This CDR3 contains 13 residues. CDR3 sequence: CGSSQRDTGELFF. The CDR3 DNA follows: TGTGGCAGCAGCCAAAGGGACACCGGGGAGCTGTTTTTT.

This clonotype has just a few counts. This rearrangement joins TRBV7-9 to TRBJ2-3; the match to TRBD2 covers 12 bases. Germline CDR1 is SEHNR and CDR2 is FQNEAQ (reference sequence). This CDR3 has 16 residues. The J segment lost 5 bases and the V segment lost 5 bases, leaving 8 bases of the junction unmatched. The DNA of the CDR3 is TGTGCCAGCAGCACCCCTAGCGGGGGGGCCGGAGATACGCAGTATTTT. It yields the protein CASSTPSGGAGDTQYF.

This clonotype was counted a few times. V and J are TRBV12-3 or TRBV12-4 and TRBJ2-1; D is undetermined. The CDR3 is 13 residues long. V was pared by 3 bases and J by 10 bases, with 13 bases between. CDR3 residues: CASSFAWLGEQFF. In DNA form, the CDR3 reads TGTGCCAGCAGTTTTGCGTGGCTGGGCGAGCAGTTCTTC.

Note on this clonotype: Mismatch with germline at one junction end may stem from a read error. The CDR3, as DNA: TGCGCCAGCAGCACCGGGACAGGCGAGTACCAAGAGACCCGGTACTTC. Encoded protein: CASSTGTGEYQETRYF. The chain couples TRBV5-1 to TRBJ2-5, with 8 bases lining up with TRBD1. This CDR3 comprises 16 residues. From germline, CDR1 is SGHRS and CDR2 YFSETQ.

This clonotype was observed a few times. The chain recombines TRBV6-5 with TRBJ1-1, with TRBD1 matching 7 bases. CDR1 MNHEY and CDR2 SVGAGI come from the germline V gene. V gave up 2 bases and J gave up 3 bases; unmatched junction bases: 3. This CDR3 is built from 14 residues. The CDR3 loop reads CASSYDRVDTEAFF. CDR3 coding DNA: TGTGCCAGCAGTTACGACAGGGTTGACACTGAAGCTTTCTTT.

The gene calls are TRBV7-9 and TRBJ1-2; 10 nucleotides align to TRBD1. This CDR3 comprises 16 residues. The ends lost 7 bases at V and 6 bases at J; junction bases unmatched: 14. CDR1 and CDR2 from the germline V gene are SEHNR and FQNEAQ (reference sequence). The DNA of the CDR3 is TGTGCCAGCACCACCCCCTCCGGGACAGGGGTCGATGGCTACACCTTC. Translation gives CASTTPSGTGVDGYTF.

This clonotype was detected a few times. The chain carries TRBV9 and TRBJ2-3; no firm D call. Germline loops: CDR1 SGDLS, CDR2 YYNGEE. This CDR3 is 13 amino acids long. V was clipped by 0 bases and J by 6 bases, with 8 bases between them. DNA for the CDR3: TGTGCCAGCAGCGTAGTAGGACGGGATACGCAGTATTTT. This translates into CASSVVGRDTQYF. Based on the CDR3 plus reference TRBV9 and TRBJ2-3, the full variable domain is DSGVTQTPKHLITATGQRVTLRCSPRSGDLSVYWYQQSLDQGLQFLIQYYNGEERAKGNILERFSAQQFPDLHSELNLSSLELGDSALYFCASSVVGRDTQYFGPGTRLTVL.

This clonotype was picked up many times. V usage is TRBV29-1 and J usage is TRBJ2-7, with D perhaps TRBD2 (5 bases). CDR3 length: 14 amino acids. Germline V gene lookup returns CDR1 SQVTM and CDR2 ANQGSEA. Trimming removed 2 bases at V and 2 bases at J, with 13 bases between. This CDR3 is CSVELAGGTYEQYF. The CDR3 bases are TGCAGCGTTGAATTAGCAGGAGGAACCTACGAGCAGTACTTC.

The rearrangement joins TRBV12-3 or TRBV12-4 to TRBJ2-5; D gene ambiguous. The CDR3 runs 15 residues. V lost 2 bases and J lost 5, with 15 bases in between. The CDR3 nucleotides read TGTGCCAGCAGTTTAAGGTCCGGTCCGGAGGAGACCCAGTACTTC. Protein product: CASSLRSGPEETQYF.

This clonotype occurred once. A read error may be the cause here, since a much bigger clone is one base away. The J gene is TRBJ2-3, the V gene TRBV5-1; D gene uncertain. The germline gives CDR1 SGHRS, CDR2 YFSETQ. This CDR3 is built from 14 residues. DNA of the CDR3: TGCGCCAGCAGCCCAGGAGTTAGCACACATACGCAGTATTTT. This gives the protein CASSPGVSTHTQYF.

This clonotype was seen repeatedly, ten times or more. This rearrangement joins TRBV7-3 to TRBJ2-5; the D is unclear. V dropped 2 bases and J dropped 5 bases, with 9 bases sitting between them. CDR1 is SGHTA, CDR2 FQGTGA, per germline. There are 13 residues in the CDR3. The DNA of the CDR3 is TGTGCCAGCAGCTTATCGGGTCGCGAGACCCAGTACTTC. It specifies CASSLSGRETQYF.

The rearrangement uses TRBV20-1 and TRBJ2-2, with a weak D call TRBD2 (6 bases). Per the germline V gene, CDR1 is DFQATT and CDR2 is SNEGSKA (reference sequence). Trimming stripped 2 bases from V and 4 bases from J, with 14 bases between. CDR3 size: 15 residues. The CDR3 DNA follows: TGCAGTGCTAGAAAGCCTGGGACTGCCACCGGGGAGCTGTTTTTT. This sequence encodes CSARKPGTATGELFF.

In its sample, this clonotype was seen many times. The chain couples TRBV10-3 to TRBJ2-2; no clear D gene. V was cut by 3 bases and J by 7 bases, with 9 bases left in between. Per germline, CDR1 ENHRY and CDR2 SYGVKD. This CDR3 has 13 amino acids. In DNA, the CDR3 is TGTGCCATCAGTGAAAGGGATTACGGGGAGCTGTTTTTT. Its translation: CAISERDYGELFF.

This clonotype was counted a few times. The chain is built from TRBV25-1 and TRBJ2-5, with D perhaps matching TRBD2 (5 bases). Germline CDR1 is MGHDK and CDR2 is SYGVNS. The CDR3 is made up of 16 amino acids. The V end was cut by 3 bases, the J end by 0 bases, with 14 bases between. The CDR3 region is CASSDLAGLYQETQYF. In DNA, the CDR3 is TGTGCCAGCAGTGACTTGGCGGGCCTGTACCAAGAGACCCAGTACTTC.

This clonotype was counted between two and nine times. The chain recombines TRBV5-1 with TRBJ1-1, with no clear D. The germline V gene has CDR1 SGHRS and CDR2 YFSETQ. The CDR3 totals 13 residues. V lost 4 bases and J 2 bases, leaving 9 bases between the germline ends. DNA of the CDR3: TGCGCCAGCAGCAGGGCAGCAAACACTGAAGCTTTCTTT. Amino acids: CASSRAANTEAFF.

This sequence joins TRBV20-1 and TRBJ2-3; 9 bases are shared with TRBD1. Germline V gene sequence: CDR1 DFQATT, CDR2 SNEGSKA (reference sequence). The CDR3 has 14 residues. V dropped 6 bases and J dropped 4; count of bases not matched to a gene: 8. This CDR3 is CSAPDRGLPDTQYF. The CDR3 DNA sequence: TGCAGTGCACCGGACAGGGGACTCCCAGATACGCAGTATTTT.

This chain links TRBV5-1 with TRBJ2-5; D call uncertain. The length of the CDR3 is 12 residues. CDR1 SGHRS and CDR2 YFSETQ come from the germline V gene. The V gene lost 4 bases and the J gene lost 5 bases, with 9 bases spanning the gap. The CDR3 is CASSEEAETQYF. The CDR3 nucleotides read TGCGCCAGCAGCGAGGAAGCTGAGACCCAGTACTTC.

The sample holds a few counts of this clonotype. The gene calls are TRBV9 and TRBJ1-5, with D perhaps TRBD1 (6 bases). Germline CDR1 is SGDLS and CDR2 is YYNGEE. This CDR3 contains 15 residues. The ends were cut back, 4 bases at V and 0 bases at J, with 11 bases in the middle. CDR3 nucleotide sequence: TGTGCCAGCAGCCAAGGGGGGAATAGCAATCAGCCCCAGCATTTT. It is translated as CASSQGGNSNQPQHF.